The next 15 T cell receptor beta chains were all read from a single sample in a study of monozygotic twins with inflammatory bowel disease. TCRdb reprocessed the 5' RACE reads and reports one entry per CDR3 protein, with no DNA. Its table lists approximately 390,000 distinct CDR3 sequences. Sequenced material: blood. These receptors were taken from a human donor with ulcerative colitis or Crohn's disease, or a healthy co-twin of an affected twin (not recorded which).

This CDR3 is CASSSQVTGKTEAFF. The chain combines TRBV5-1 with TRBJ1-1; the D call of TRBD1 rests on TCRdb alone, since no DNA is present to check it. The CDR3 totals 15 residues. Germline CDR1 reads SGHRS; CDR2 reads YFSETQ.

Here the CDR3 reads CASSQVKTLDTQYF. The chain carries TRBV4-1 and TRBJ2-3. Germline assignment: CDR1 MGHRA and CDR2 YSYEKL. The CDR3 covers 14 residues.

The chain couples TRBV6-5 to TRBJ1-4; the TRBD1 assignment by TCRdb is unverifiable without DNA. This CDR3 region has 15 residues. Germline CDR1 and CDR2: MNHEY and SVGAGI. Here the CDR3 reads CASSFKTGTGEKLFF.

The J gene is TRBJ2-3, the V gene TRBV3-1; with no DNA, the TCRdb D assignment of TRBD2 cannot be verified. Per the germline V gene, CDR1 is LGHDT and CDR2 is YNNKEL (reference sequence). The CDR3 runs 17 residues. This CDR3 is CASSPHGLAGRGDTQYF.

This rearrangement joins TRBV5-1 to TRBJ2-5; TCRdb returns TRBD1, unconfirmable since there is no DNA. CDR1 SGHRS and CDR2 YFSETQ come from the germline V gene. There are 16 residues in the CDR3. The CDR3 reads CASSLGAGASAETQYF.

V is TRBV20-1 and J is TRBJ1-6. Per germline, CDR1 DFQATT and CDR2 SNEGSKA (reference sequence). The CDR3 loop spans 14 amino acids. The chain's CDR3 is CSARDWEGNSPLHF.

This chain connects TRBV20-1 to TRBJ2-7. Looked up from germline, CDR1 is DFQATT and CDR2 is SNEGSKA (reference sequence). CDR3 length: 13 amino acids. The CDR3 loop is CSAREVLNYEQYF.

This chain connects TRBV29-1 to TRBJ2-2; TCRdb gives TRBD1 as the D gene, but with no DNA this cannot be confirmed. Per the germline V gene, CDR1 is SQVTM and CDR2 is ANQGSEA. CDR3 size: 15 residues. The chain's CDR3 is CSVGKQGGITGELFF.

This chain connects TRBV4-1 to TRBJ1-5. The CDR3 consists of 17 residues. CDR1 is MGHRA and CDR2 is YSYEKL in the germline V gene. CDR3 residues: CASSQDSSLSPNQPQHF.

V and J are TRBV20-1 and TRBJ1-1; as DNA is missing, the TRBD1 call by TCRdb cannot be tested. Germline V CDR1 and CDR2: DFQATT, SNEGSKA (reference sequence). The CDR3 covers 15 residues. Here the CDR3 reads CSARDPSGKNTEAFF.

This rearrangement joins TRBV20-1 to TRBJ2-1. This CDR3 is built from 14 residues. The V gene's germline CDR1 is DFQATT and CDR2 SNEGSKA (reference sequence). CDR3: CSARDSATVSEQFF.

The V call is TRBV5-7, the J call TRBJ2-5. TRBV5-7 is assigned to the ORF class and has an uncertain function. The CDR3 totals 12 residues. The CDR3 reads CASSWSRETQYF.

The chain has TRBV19 and TRBJ1-5; TCRdb names TRBD1, which stays unverified in the absence of DNA. CDR1 and CDR2 from the germline V gene are LNHDA and SQIVND (reference sequence). CDR3 size: 13 residues. This CDR3 is CASSAGHRQPQHF.

The chain carries TRBV20-1 and TRBJ2-7; TCRdb's D call of TRBD2 is untestable without DNA. The CDR3 contains 16 residues. Germline values: CDR1 DFQATT, CDR2 SNEGSKA (reference sequence). CDR3 sequence: CSARPSGALGSYEQYF.

This chain's CDR3 is CASSQDYQRRYNEQFF. The chain employs TRBV4-1 and TRBJ2-1; TCRdb outputs TRBD2, but without DNA this stays unchecked. Germline V CDR1 and CDR2: MGHRA, YSYEKL. The length of the CDR3 is 16 residues.